This T cell receptor beta chain was obtained from a study of metastatic and nonmetastatic thyroid tumors. None of the patients had undergone any treatment ahead of thyroid surgery. Overall study results and limits: Significantly greater TCR beta diversity was reportedly found in malignant thyroid tumors than in benign nodules (in blood and tumor).

TCRdb re-called the PCR reads with MiXCR. This table holds tens of thousands of clones, around a quarter found once. Many counts were recorded for this clone. The antigen is unknown. Sequenced input: blood. This sequence originates from a male donor with papillary thyroid cancer or a benign thyroid nodule (not recorded which). Some clones in this sample may be carry-over from other donors' samples.

In DNA form, the CDR3 reads TGCAGTGCGGCGGCTACAGGGTTCGGCGAGCAGTACTTC. It yields the protein CSAAATGFGEQYF. V gene TRBV20-1 combines with J gene TRBJ2-7; tentative D call: TRBD1 (6 bases). Germline V CDR1 and CDR2: DFQATT, SNEGSKA (reference sequence). Trimming pared 6 bases from V and 6 bases from J, leaving 18 bases between. This CDR3 comprises 13 residues.